This T cell receptor beta chain was captured by sequencing in a study of blood T cell repertoires in COVID-19. Here immunoSEQ multiplex PCR was the method, and the copy in TCRdb shows in-frame clones only, minus some. There are about 200,000 clones in the sample; 70% to 90% occur only once, and roughly 2.2% lies in the top ten. V lost 0 bases, J lost 9 bases, and 21 bases lay in between. The germline CDR1 and CDR2 sequences are SGHNT and YYREEE (reference sequence). There are 16 residues in the CDR3. The sequencing sample was made of peripheral blood. The chain carries TRBV5-4 and TRBJ2-5; D may be TRBD1 (5 bases). The receptor's source is a woman in her forties or fifties with acute or convalescent COVID-19. This CDR3 is CASSLGHQGHQGAQYF. Here the CDR3 DNA reads TGTGCCAGCAGCTTGGGACACCAGGGCCACCAAGGGGCCCAGTACTTC.